Shown below are 27 T cell receptor beta chains from a single sample sequenced in a study of blood T cell repertoires in COVID-19. The data were produced by immunoSEQ multiplex PCR, yet TCRdb's version contains in-frame clones alone and is incomplete. The sample has around 200,000 clones, 86% seen once. Sequencing input: peripheral blood. These receptors all stem from a woman in her forties or fifties with acute or convalescent COVID-19.

J is TRBJ2-5 and V is TRBV24-1; maybe TRBD2 (5 bases). Germline-derived CDR1 and CDR2 are KGHDR and SFDVKD. The length of the CDR3 is 15 residues. V lost 2 bases to trimming and J lost 2 bases, with 11 bases between them. This CDR3 reads CATSDSDGLQETQYF. The CDR3 nucleotides are TGTGCCACCAGTGATTCAGACGGACTGCAAGAGACCCAGTACTTC.

This clone has a single count. The V and J genes are TRBV30 and TRBJ2-4; 8 bases agree with TRBD2. V lost 2 bases to trimming and J lost 1 base; unmatched junction nucleotides: 4. The CDR3 is 15 amino acids. Germline V gives CDR1 GTSNPN, CDR2 SVGIG (reference sequence). The CDR3 nucleotides read TGTGCCTGGAGTCTCGGCGGGGGGGCCAAAAACATTCAGTACTTC. Protein product: CAWSLGGGAKNIQYF.

The chain couples TRBV4-3 to TRBJ2-2, with TRBD1 matching 8 bases. CDR1 is LGHNA and CDR2 is YSLEER in the germline V gene. Losses at the gene ends were 3 bases for V and 1 base for J; bases not matched to a gene: 7. The CDR3 runs to 17 residues. CDR3 protein: CASSQIAGTGNTGELFF. The CDR3 DNA sequence: TGCGCCAGCAGCCAGATCGCCGGGACAGGGAACACCGGGGAGCTGTTTTTT.

The rearrangement links TRBV30 to TRBJ1-2; no definite D call. Trimming stripped 1 base from V and 3 bases from J, with 12 bases between. Germline V gene data show CDR1 as GTSNPN and CDR2 as SVGIG (reference sequence). CDR3 length: 14 amino acids. DNA of the CDR3: TGTGCCTGGAGTGAACAGAGTCCGCACTATGGCTACACCTTC. Translated, it gives CAWSEQSPHYGYTF.

This CDR3 is CASSESLNTFYGYTF. The CDR3 DNA reads TGCGCCAGCAGTGAGTCGCTGAACACCTTCTATGGCTACACCTTC. The chain combines TRBV10-2 with TRBJ1-2, with D unresolved. This CDR3 is 15 amino acids long. V dropped 0 bases and J dropped 4 bases, with 12 bases sitting between them. Germline V gene lookup returns CDR1 WSHSY and CDR2 SAAADI.

Notes on this clone: Other DNA variants within this sample encode the same CDR3. The chain combines TRBV6-1 with TRBJ2-3, with no clear D. V was cut by 0 bases and J by 1 base, with 5 bases left in between. The germline gives CDR1 MNHNS, CDR2 SASEGT. CDR3 length equals 14 residues. This CDR3 reads CASSEAGGTDTQYF. CDR3 coding DNA: TGTGCCAGCAGTGAAGCGGGCGGCACAGATACGCAGTATTTT.

This clone was counted once. This chain connects TRBV19 to TRBJ1-1; possible D gene TRBD1, 6 bases. The CDR3 covers 14 residues. Germline V gene lookup returns CDR1 LNHDA and CDR2 SQIVND (reference sequence). V lost 3 bases and J 8 bases, leaving 16 bases between the germline ends. The CDR3 sequence is CASSMRGSYLEAFF. The CDR3 coding sequence is TGTGCCAGTAGTATGAGGGGGTCATATCTAGAAGCTTTCTTT.

This chain connects TRBV19 to TRBJ2-7; D ambiguous. Looked up from germline, CDR1 is LNHDA and CDR2 is SQIVND (reference sequence). This CDR3 contains 14 residues. Trimming took 5 bases from V and 3 from J, leaving 14 bases between them. The CDR3 loop is CASSESGPFYEQYF. CDR3 nucleotides: TGTGCCAGTAGTGAATCAGGCCCTTTCTACGAGCAGTACTTC.

The V gene is TRBV19, the J gene TRBJ1-1; D might be TRBD1 (6 bases). Looked up from germline, CDR1 is LNHDA and CDR2 is SQIVND (reference sequence). The CDR3 extends over 16 amino acids. V lost 4 bases and J lost 3, with 18 bases in between. The CDR3 reads CASSTATSGAYTEAFF. The CDR3 bases are TGTGCCAGTAGTACGGCGACCTCAGGGGCTTACACTGAAGCTTTCTTT.

This chain connects TRBV5-4 to TRBJ2-3; D not certain. V was pared by 4 bases and J by 2 bases, with 14 bases between. CDR1 and CDR2 (germline): SGHNT, YYREEE (reference sequence). The CDR3 is 15 residues long. The CDR3, as DNA: TGTGCCAGCAGCCCAAGATCCGAAGCCACAGATACGCAGTATTTT. It is translated as CASSPRSEATDTQYF.

The genes are TRBV3-1 (or the pseudogene TRBV3-2) and TRBJ1-1; D may be TRBD1 (6 bases). V was pared by 1 base and J by 7 bases, with 10 bases between. Germline assignment: CDR1 LGHDT and CDR2 YNNKEL (reference sequence). The CDR3 has 13 residues. The CDR3 DNA reads as TGTGCCAGCAGCCAAGGGACAGAGAGTGAAGCTTTCTTT. This gives the protein CASSQGTESEAFF.

The V gene is TRBV21-1, the J gene TRBJ1-2. TRBV21-1 is flagged as a pseudogene. The CDR3 is 19 residues long. The CDR3 region is CASSSRIRGARFGYYGYTF. For the CDR3, the DNA is TGTGCCAGCAGCTCCCGAATTCGGGGGGCGCGTTTTGGGTACTATGGCTACACCTTC.

As to this clone: The same CDR3 is also encoded by other DNA sequences in this sample. The DNA for the CDR3 is TGTGCCAGCAGCGTGGGCACTAACTATGGCTACACCTTC. Residues: CASSVGTNYGYTF. The V gene is TRBV9, the J gene TRBJ1-2; D unresolved. Germline loops: CDR1 SGDLS, CDR2 YYNGEE. Trimming removed 2 bases from V and 0 bases from J, with 5 bases in between. This CDR3 has 13 residues.

This clone appeared a single time. The chain links TRBV5-6 to TRBJ1-2; 7 bases map to TRBD1. The CDR3 consists of 16 residues. V lost 1 base to trimming and J lost 3 bases; unmatched junction nucleotides: 9. Germline CDR1 is SGHDT and CDR2 is YYEEEE. CDR3 bases: TGTGCCAGCAGCTTGACTCCAGGGGGGTGGGACTATGGCTACACCTTC. Protein sequence: CASSLTPGGWDYGYTF.

The chain uses TRBV10-3 and TRBJ1-1; 7 bases match TRBD1. CDR1 is ENHRY, CDR2 SYGVKD, per germline. The ends lost 3 bases at V and 0 bases at J; junction bases unmatched: 16. The CDR3 sequence is 19 residues long. CDR3 DNA sequence: TGTGCCATCAGTGATTTAGGGACAGATGGTGGGGGGTTGAACACTGAAGCTTTCTTT. Its protein product is CAISDLGTDGGGLNTEAFF.

V is TRBV9 and J is TRBJ2-2, with 8 bases identical to TRBD2. The germline V gene has CDR1 SGDLS and CDR2 YYNGEE. The CDR3 has 14 amino acids. V lost 7 bases to trimming and J lost 7 bases; unmatched junction nucleotides: 9. The CDR3 DNA reads as TGTGCCAGCCAGGGCGGGGGGAGTATCGGGGAGCTGTTTTTT. Protein: CASQGGGSIGELFF.

The genes are TRBV3-1 (or the pseudogene TRBV3-2) and TRBJ1-4; 10 nucleotides agree with TRBD1. The CDR3 spans 17 residues. V dropped 1 base and J dropped 8; count of bases not matched to a gene: 10. The V gene's germline CDR1 is LGHDT and CDR2 YNNKEL (reference sequence). CDR3 amino acids: CASSQVGDRGGCEKLFF. The CDR3 DNA follows: TGTGCCAGCAGCCAAGTGGGGGACAGGGGAGGATGCGAAAAACTGTTTTTT.

The rearrangement links TRBV5-6 to TRBJ2-3, with a possible D match to TRBD2 (7 bases). This CDR3 has 16 residues. In germline, CDR1 is SGHDT, CDR2 YYEEEE. V lost 4 bases to trimming and J lost 5 bases, with 20 bases between them. DNA of the CDR3: TGTGCCAGCAGCCCCCGGGACAAAGTAGCGGGAGATACGCAGTATTTT. Its translation is CASSPRDKVAGDTQYF.

V gene TRBV5-5 combines with J gene TRBJ1-5, with TRBD1 as a possible D gene (5 bases). The germline V and J ends were trimmed by 6 bases and 0 bases, with 19 bases remaining between them. CDR1 and CDR2 (germline): SGHKS, YYEKEE (reference sequence). The CDR3 consists of 17 residues. The CDR3 bases are TGTGCCAGCACCCAGGGCCAGGACCCCTATAGCAATCAGCCCCAGCATTTT. Translated, it gives CASTQGQDPYSNQPQHF.

The V call is TRBV7-2, the J call TRBJ2-7; 12 bases align to TRBD2. Per the germline V gene, CDR1 is SGHTA and CDR2 is FQGNSA. This CDR3 is 18 amino acids long. V shed 3 bases and J 2 bases; nucleotides not matched to a gene: 11. CDR3 residues: CASSFAVGTSGGTYEQYF. The CDR3 DNA reads TGTGCCAGCAGCTTCGCCGTAGGAACTAGCGGGGGGACCTACGAGCAGTACTTC.

This clone was observed a single time. The chain carries TRBV11-2 and TRBJ2-3; perhaps TRBD2 as D (5 bases). The CDR3 is 14 amino acids. Trimming pared 8 bases from V and 2 bases from J, leaving 14 bases between. The germline V gene has CDR1 SGHAT and CDR2 FQNNGV. The CDR3 sequence: CASRGITNTDTQYF. The CDR3 DNA is TGTGCCAGCCGAGGGATCACGAACACAGATACGCAGTATTTT.

The chain carries TRBV19 and TRBJ1-2; 9 bases map to TRBD1. V shed 5 bases, J shed 3 bases, and the junction held 7 bases outside the gene matches. The germline CDR1 and CDR2 sequences are LNHDA and SQIVND (reference sequence). This CDR3 has 15 amino acids. The CDR3 is CASSDWTGADYGYTF. The CDR3 DNA reads as TGTGCCAGTAGTGACTGGACAGGGGCGGACTATGGCTACACCTTC.

The chain links TRBV7-9 to TRBJ1-1; D is perhaps TRBD1 (5 bases). CDR3 length: 13 amino acids. V gave up 5 bases and J gave up 8 bases, with 15 bases separating them. Germline V gene sequence: CDR1 SEHNR, CDR2 FQNEAQ (reference sequence). The DNA for the CDR3 is TGTGCCAGCAGCCCAGGGAGGGACGTGGAAGCTTTCTTT. Residues: CASSPGRDVEAFF.

This sequence joins TRBV5-8 and TRBJ1-5; 8 nucleotides line up with TRBD1. Germline V gene lookup returns CDR1 SGHTS and CDR2 YDEGEE. The V and J ends lost 0 bases and 4 bases, in that order; junction bases with no gene match: 9. There are 17 residues in the CDR3. CDR3 region: CASSLAYDRGLNQPQHF. The CDR3 nucleotides read TGTGCCAGCAGCTTGGCGTATGACAGGGGATTAAATCAGCCCCAGCATTTT.

This sequence joins TRBV18 and TRBJ2-1; 7 bases are a match to TRBD2. This CDR3 is built from 15 residues. Germline CDR1 and CDR2: KGHSH and LQKENI. V lost 3 bases and J lost 9; bases outside the gene matches: 11. The CDR3 region is CASSPWEGRRGEQFF. The CDR3 nucleotides read TGTGCCAGCTCACCGTGGGAGGGCAGACGTGGTGAGCAGTTCTTC.

The chain recombines TRBV10-2 with TRBJ1-5, with D perhaps matching TRBD1 (6 bases). Germline CDR1 reads WSHSY; CDR2 reads SAAADI. V lost 3 bases to trimming and J lost 6 bases, with 9 bases between them. The CDR3 extends over 13 amino acids. DNA for the CDR3: TGCGCCAGCAGTGAACAGGGAGCTCAGCCCCAGCATTTT. This encodes CASSEQGAQPQHF.

This clone was seen once. The V call is TRBV5-6, the J call TRBJ2-6; 8 bases match TRBD1. J gave up 9 bases and V 2 bases, and 1 base lay outside the gene matches. The CDR3 spans 13 residues. CDR1 and CDR2 (germline): SGHDT, YYEEEE. CDR3 region: CASSFDRGNVLTF. CDR3 nucleotide sequence: TGTGCCAGCAGCTTTGACAGGGGCAACGTCCTGACTTTC. Using reference TRBV5-6 and TRBJ2-6 for the parts outside the CDR3, the full variable domain is DAGVTQSPTHLIKTRGQQVTLRCSPKSGHDTVSWYQQALGQGPQFIFQYYEEEERQRGNFPDRFSGHQFPNYSSELNVNALLLGDSALYLCASSFDRGNVLTFGAGSRLTVL.